This T cell receptor (beta chain) was obtained from a study of Ad26.COV2.S vaccination and SARS-CoV-2 variants. Findings and caveats of the study: Breadth and depth estimates from TCRs may understate total T cell responses.

To note about this clone: Its antigen is still unknown. Other nucleotide sequences in the sample specify the same CDR3.

TCRdb keeps only in-frame clones here, not all; method: immunoSEQ multiplex PCR. This table has about 420,000 clones, 85% to 90% appearing once. Treatment given: approximately 18 received Ad26.COV2.S at low or high dose, single or two shots; roughly five received placebo; per-sample allocation not given. All samples were drawn on day 63, counting from the first vaccine or placebo injection. This specimen consisted of peripheral blood, obtained in a trial of Ad26.COV2.S vaccine versus placebo. The receptor's source is a person between 18 and 65 years old who received the Ad26.COV2.S COVID-19 vaccine or a placebo.

The CDR3, as DNA: TGTGCCAGCAGTTTATCGGGCAGCAATCAGCCCCAGCATTTT. Amino acids: CASSLSGSNQPQHF. The chain recombines TRBV28 with TRBJ1-5; D unresolved. Germline-derived CDR1 and CDR2 are MDHEN and SYDVKM. CDR3 length: 14 amino acids. Trimming took off 1 base at V and 1 base at J, with 5 bases between the two ends.